There are many counts of the clone carrying this T cell receptor beta chain. Its antigen is undetermined. These data are taken from a study of naive and memory T cell subsets. Study outcomes and limitations: Over 85% of naive TCR sequences appeared only once, unlike memory subsets.

An equimolar mix of two oligonucleotides served as the beta constant-region primer for TRBC1 and TRBC2. Nested alpha and beta constant-region primers with the SP2 primer drove four PCR rounds on ligated cDNA. TCRdb reprocessed the UMI-ligation and nested PCR reads via MiXCR and lists one record per CDR3 protein. The sample records 84,000 or so distinct CDR3 sequences, over 7% being singletons. V lost 3 bases, J lost 2 bases, and 16 bases lay in between. The CDR3 spans 16 residues. From the second PCR step, alpha and beta chains were amplified apart. The specimen sequenced was central memory CD4+ T cells from blood. This receptor was identified in a human donor in good health. The rearrangement links TRBV12-3 or TRBV12-4 to TRBJ2-5; TRBD2 might be the D (6 bases). The CDR3 DNA follows: TGTGCCAGCAGTTTCCGCGGGACCGTTCGTCAAGAGACCCAGTACTTC. Its protein product is CASSFRGTVRQETQYF.